These T cell receptor beta chains were read from a single sample in a study of graft-versus-host responses after intestinal transplantation. The antigens these receptors bind are not known. Profiling relied on immunoSEQ multiplex PCR, and the TCRdb table lists in-frame clones only, not all of them. The data hold 90,000 to 120,000 clones, with roughly 89% observed a single time. The starting material was unstimulated CD4+ T cells sorted from spleen or lymph node cells, obtained before transplant. The receptor set was obtained from a human donor who was the organ donor for an intestinal transplant. Each CDR3 is given with its conserved first and last residue. A D gene is named only where the DNA matches it firmly. Rows give clone size only sometimes, using once, few, many, or a class for an expanded clone.

clone_size: -; v_call: TRBV27; j_call: TRBJ2-3; d_call: TRBD2; cdr3_aa: CASSSRLAGTDTQYF; cdr3_nt: TGTGCCAGCTCCAGCCGACTAGCGGGGACAGATACGCAGTATTTT
clone_size: few; v_call: TRBV21-1; j_call: TRBJ2-7; d_call: -; cdr3_aa: CASSILTGGSYEQYF; cdr3_nt: TGTGCCAGCAGCATCTTGACAGGGGGAAGCTACGAGCAGTACTTC
clone_size: once; v_call: TRBV2; j_call: TRBJ1-1; d_call: -; cdr3_aa: CASRPATTGGTEAFF; cdr3_nt: TGTGCCAGCAGGCCGGCCACCACCGGTGGCACTGAAGCTTTCTTT
clone_size: -; v_call: TRBV6-6; j_call: TRBJ2-5; d_call: -; cdr3_aa: CASSWTGTQQTQYF; cdr3_nt: TGTGCCAGCAGTTGGACCGGGACGCAGCAGACCCAGTACTTC
clone_size: few; v_call: TRBV7-9; j_call: TRBJ1-6; d_call: -; cdr3_aa: CASSLGLPGTTSSPLHF; cdr3_nt: TGTGCCAGCAGCTTGGGTCTCCCGGGTACCACGTCCTCACCCCTCCACTTT
clone_size: -; v_call: TRBV7-6; j_call: TRBJ2-3; d_call: TRBD2; cdr3_aa: CASSFGGSGNADTQYF; cdr3_nt: TGTGCCAGCAGCTTCGGAGGTAGCGGGAATGCAGATACGCAGTATTTT
clone_size: -; v_call: TRBV11-2; j_call: TRBJ2-3; d_call: -; cdr3_aa: CASSTPSTDTQYF; cdr3_nt: TGTGCCAGCAGCACCCCTAGCACAGATACGCAGTATTTT
clone_size: -; v_call: TRBV7-7; j_call: TRBJ2-1; d_call: TRBD1; cdr3_aa: CASSFGTGLYNEQFF; cdr3_nt: TGTGCCAGCAGCTTCGGGACAGGGCTTTACAATGAGCAGTTCTTC
clone_size: -; v_call: TRBV29-1; j_call: TRBJ1-2; d_call: TRBD1; cdr3_aa: CSVGQGRFSGYTF; cdr3_nt: TGCAGCGTTGGACAGGGCCGTTTCTCTGGCTACACCTTC
clone_size: -; v_call: TRBV6-5; j_call: TRBJ1-5; d_call: -; cdr3_aa: CASRGTKNQPQHF; cdr3_nt: TGTGCCAGCAGAGGGACAAAAAATCAGCCCCAGCATTTT
clone_size: -; v_call: TRBV11-2; j_call: TRBJ2-7; d_call: TRBD2; cdr3_aa: CASAGTSGNREQYF; cdr3_nt: TGTGCCAGCGCGGGGACTAGCGGGAATCGCGAGCAGTACTTC
clone_size: few; v_call: TRBV11-1; j_call: TRBJ2-4; d_call: -; cdr3_aa: CASSLAGQENIQYF; cdr3_nt: TGTGCCAGCAGCTTAGCCGGGCAGGAAAACATTCAGTACTTC
clone_size: -; v_call: TRBV6-5; j_call: TRBJ2-7; d_call: TRBD1; cdr3_aa: CASRTGTGRSYEQYF; cdr3_nt: TGTGCCAGCAGGACGGGGACAGGGCGCTCCTACGAGCAGTACTTC
clone_size: -; v_call: TRBV6-4; j_call: TRBJ1-4; d_call: TRBD1; cdr3_aa: CASSDSIGRGHEKLFF; cdr3_nt: TGTGCCAGCAGTGACTCGATTGGCAGGGGGCATGAAAAACTGTTTTTT
clone_size: -; v_call: TRBV21-1; j_call: TRBJ2-5; d_call: -; cdr3_aa: CASSKVRDRVGKETQYF; cdr3_nt: TGTGCCAGCAGCAAAGTAAGGGACAGGGTCGGGAAAGAGACCCAGTACTTC
clone_size: -; v_call: TRBV5-4; j_call: TRBJ2-3; d_call: -; cdr3_aa: CASSDTDTQYF; cdr3_nt: TGTGCCAGCAGCGACACAGATACGCAGTATTTT
clone_size: -; v_call: TRBV2; j_call: TRBJ1-4; d_call: -; cdr3_aa: CASSEQSEKLFF; cdr3_nt: TGTGCCAGCAGTGAACAAAGTGAAAAACTGTTTTTT
clone_size: -; v_call: TRBV7-9; j_call: TRBJ2-2; d_call: -; cdr3_aa: CASTRQGRGSGELFF; cdr3_nt: TGTGCCAGCACGCGACAGGGTCGGGGGAGCGGGGAGCTGTTTTTT
clone_size: -; v_call: TRBV2; j_call: TRBJ2-3; d_call: TRBD2; cdr3_aa: CASSKLGLASTDTQYF; cdr3_nt: TGTGCCAGCAGCAAGTTAGGACTAGCGAGCACAGATACGCAGTATTTT
clone_size: -; v_call: TRBV6-1; j_call: TRBJ1-1; d_call: -; cdr3_aa: CASSYLGPYTEAFF; cdr3_nt: TGTGCCAGCAGTTATTTGGGGCCCTACACTGAAGCTTTCTTT